This passage covers 16 T cell receptor beta chains from one sample sequenced in a study of Ad26.COV2.S vaccination and SARS-CoV-2 variants. TCRdb's copy holds only in-frame clones and misses some; the assay was immunoSEQ multiplex PCR. The data show 300,000 to 450,000 clones, roughly 94% seen once. The sequences come from peripheral blood, collected after recovery from COVID-19. The source is a human donor who had recovered from COVID-19.

DNA for the CDR3: TGCGCCAGCAGCCAAGACCTCCAGCGGGGGACCCATACGCAGTATTTT. It translates to CASSQDLQRGTHTQYF. This sequence joins TRBV4-1 and TRBJ2-3; the match to TRBD2 covers 8 bases. The junction had 9 bases not matched to a gene; V was cut back by 0 bases and J by 7 bases. Germline V gene data show CDR1 as MGHRA and CDR2 as YSYEKL. There are 16 residues in the CDR3.

The J gene is TRBJ2-7, the V gene TRBV4-3; the match to TRBD2 covers 9 bases. Germline V CDR1 and CDR2: LGHNA, YSLEER. Unmatched junction bases numbered 1, after V lost 0 bases and J lost 4 bases. The CDR3 totals 14 residues. CDR3 in DNA: TGCGCCAGCAGCCAAGAGCTAGCGGGGTACGAGCAGTACTTC. Translating it yields CASSQELAGYEQYF.

The chain couples TRBV14 to TRBJ1-3; D is possibly TRBD1 (5 bases). Looked up from germline, CDR1 is SGHDN and CDR2 is FVKESK. Between the trimmed V and J ends, which lost 0 bases and 3 bases, there was a span of 12 bases. The CDR3 is made up of 16 amino acids. The CDR3 region is CASSQDGAGLGNTIYF. In nucleotides, the CDR3 is TGTGCCAGCAGCCAAGACGGGGCAGGGCTTGGAAACACCATATATTTT.

The V call is TRBV27, the J call TRBJ1-4; 9 bases fit TRBD1. This CDR3 contains 16 residues. Germline V gives CDR1 MNHEY, CDR2 SMNVEV (reference sequence). Trimming at V came to 3 bases and at J to 8 bases, leaving 10 bases not matched to a gene. The DNA for the CDR3 is TGTGCCAGCAGTTTCCTACCGGGACAGGGAACCGAAAAACTGTTTTTT. Residues: CASSFLPGQGTEKLFF.

This chain connects TRBV10-3 to TRBJ2-3, with 12 bases matching TRBD2. Trimming cost V 4 bases and J 2 bases; bases outside gene matches: 7. The CDR3 spans 17 residues. Germline V gene data show CDR1 as ENHRY and CDR2 as SYGVKD. As DNA, the CDR3 is TGTGCCATCAGTGCCCTTCGACTAGCGGGGGACACAGATACGCAGTATTTT. It specifies CAISALRLAGDTDTQYF.

The chain uses TRBV7-9 and TRBJ1-2; perhaps TRBD1 as D (6 bases). Germline lookup yields CDR1 SEHNR and CDR2 FQNEAQ (reference sequence). With 5 bases removed from V and 1 base from J, the gap between germline ends came to 11 bases. The CDR3 runs to 14 residues. DNA for the CDR3: TGTGCCAGCAGCCTTTTGGACAGTAACTATGGCTACACCTTC. Translated, it gives CASSLLDSNYGYTF.

The gene calls are TRBV4-1 and TRBJ2-6, with D possibly matching TRBD1 (5 bases). V lost 4 bases and J lost 3, with 10 bases in between. This CDR3 has 15 amino acids. Germline CDR1 MGHRA, CDR2 YSYEKL. The chain's CDR3 is CASSPTGNGANVLTF. CDR3 sequence (DNA): TGCGCCAGCAGCCCAACAGGTAATGGGGCCAACGTCCTGACTTTC.

CDR3 DNA: TGTGCCAGCAGCTTACAGGGTTTATACAATGAGCAGTTCTTC. As protein: CASSLQGLYNEQFF. The V gene is TRBV11-2, the J gene TRBJ2-1, with D possibly TRBD1 on 5 matching bases. Between the trimmed V and J ends, which lost 2 bases and 4 bases, there was a span of 9 bases. The CDR3 covers 14 residues. The germline gives CDR1 SGHAT, CDR2 FQNNGV.

The chain is built from TRBV4-1 and TRBJ2-1; tentatively, D is TRBD1 (6 bases). Trimming took off 0 bases at V and 6 bases at J, with 21 bases between the two ends. Germline CDR1 and CDR2: MGHRA and YSYEKL. This CDR3 has 18 amino acids. CDR3 bases: TGCGCCAGCAGCCAAGAGTGGGGGCCGCCGATGAATAGCAATGAGCAGTTCTTC. It specifies CASSQEWGPPMNSNEQFF.

V is TRBV14 and J is TRBJ1-1, with no clear D. Trimming cost V 4 bases and J 2 bases, with 5 bases left between them. The CDR3 sequence is 12 residues long. Germline CDR1 SGHDN, CDR2 FVKESK. CDR3 protein: CASSPLNTEAFF. Here the CDR3 DNA reads TGTGCCAGCAGCCCGCTTAACACTGAAGCTTTCTTT.

V gene TRBV7-8 combines with J gene TRBJ1-6, with 7 bases aligning to TRBD1. Germline V gene lookup returns CDR1 SGHVS and CDR2 FQNEAQ. The CDR3 is 14 residues long. Trimming at V came to 2 bases and at J to 10 bases, leaving 5 bases not matched to a gene. CDR3: CASSLLSGGSPLHF. Written as DNA, the CDR3 is TGTGCCAGCAGCTTACTGTCAGGGGGATCACCCCTCCACTTT.

This chain joins TRBV9 and TRBJ2-1; D could derive from TRBD1 or TRBD2 (6 bases each). Germline loops: CDR1 SGDLS, CDR2 YYNGEE. Trimming removed 4 bases from V and 5 bases from J, with 25 bases in between. CDR3 length: 18 amino acids. The CDR3 reads CASSTPRRGVSGHNEQFF. The CDR3 bases are TGTGCCAGCAGCACTCCCCGAAGGGGGGTCTCGGGGCACAATGAGCAGTTCTTC.

The chain employs TRBV3-1 (or the pseudogene TRBV3-2) and TRBJ1-5; D remains ambiguous. This CDR3 region has 13 residues. V dropped 4 bases and J dropped 5 bases, with 9 bases sitting between them. The germline gives CDR1 LGHDT, CDR2 YNNKEL (reference sequence). The CDR3 here is CASSRRDDQPQHF. The CDR3, as DNA: TGTGCCAGCAGCCGTAGGGATGATCAGCCCCAGCATTTT.

The chain has TRBV27 and TRBJ1-1; D is unresolved. CDR3 length: 13 amino acids. V was clipped by 2 bases and J by 8 bases, with 12 bases between them. Germline CDR1 MNHEY, CDR2 SMNVEV (reference sequence). CDR3 nucleotides: TGTGCCAGCAGTTTAATTGCGACCCAGGAAGCTTTCTTT. The encoded protein is CASSLIATQEAFF.

This rearrangement joins TRBV9 to TRBJ1-2; tentative D call: TRBD1 (5 bases). Looked up from germline, CDR1 is SGDLS and CDR2 is YYNGEE. V dropped 4 bases and J dropped 8 bases, with 15 bases sitting between them. The CDR3 runs 13 residues. The CDR3 loop is CASSRDVTGGYTF. The CDR3 coding sequence is TGTGCCAGCAGCCGGGACGTTACTGGAGGCTACACCTTC.

V usage is TRBV14 and J usage is TRBJ1-1; D is unclear. V was cut by 0 bases and J by 6 bases, with 14 bases left in between. There are 15 residues in the CDR3. Germline CDR1 reads SGHDN; CDR2 reads FVKESK. The CDR3: CASSQEFQRGAEAFF. The CDR3 nucleotides are TGTGCCAGCAGCCAAGAGTTCCAGCGTGGAGCTGAAGCTTTCTTT.